Below, 5 T cell receptor beta chains from the same sample are listed, as sequenced in a study of PD-L1 blockade in urothelial cancer. The protocol was immunoSEQ multiplex PCR, while the TCRdb copy is restricted to in-frame clones and leaves out a portion. The sample has 25,000 to 35,000 clones, about 89% seen once; the top ten hold 3% to 4%. The specimen was PBMCs, collected around atezolizumab (anti-PD-L1) treatment. The receptor source for this set is a man aged 45 to 65 with urothelial cancer.

The J gene is TRBJ2-7, the V gene TRBV19; 9 nucleotides align to TRBD2. V shed 3 bases and J 3 bases; nucleotides not matched to a gene: 6. The germline V gene encodes CDR1 LNHDA and CDR2 SQIVND (reference sequence). The CDR3 contains 15 residues. The CDR3 nucleotides read TGTGCCAGTAGTATCTCTAGCGGGACGAGCTACGAGCAGTACTTC. This gives the protein CASSISSGTSYEQYF.

J is TRBJ1-4 and V is TRBV5-8; 11 bases are shared with TRBD1. From germline, CDR1 is SGHTS and CDR2 YDEGEE. CDR3 length: 15 amino acids. V gave up 4 bases and J gave up 7 bases; unmatched junction bases: 6. The CDR3 sequence: CASSPADRGPEKLFF. In nucleotides, the CDR3 is TGTGCCAGCAGCCCCGCGGACAGGGGGCCTGAAAAACTGTTTTTT.

The rearrangement uses TRBV19 and TRBJ1-3, with D hard to call. Trimming stripped 2 bases from V and 0 bases from J, with 11 bases between. CDR1 is LNHDA, CDR2 SQIVND, per germline (reference sequence). CDR3 length: 16 amino acids. In DNA form, the CDR3 reads TGTGCCAGTAGTATACGTCCACAGAGCTCTGGAAACACCATATATTTT. Residues: CASSIRPQSSGNTIYF.

The chain employs TRBV7-9 and TRBJ2-1; 9 bases match TRBD1. With 3 bases clipped from V and 6 bases from J, the junction kept 12 bases outside the gene matches. Germline CDR1 is SEHNR and CDR2 is FQNEAQ (reference sequence). This CDR3 is 17 amino acids long. The chain's CDR3 is CASSFFVTGGTVNEQFF. The CDR3 DNA reads TGTGCCAGCAGCTTCTTCGTTACAGGGGGCACAGTCAATGAGCAGTTCTTC.

V usage is TRBV6-1 and J usage is TRBJ2-1, with 12 bases fitting TRBD2. The CDR3 sequence is 19 residues long. Germline V lookup: CDR1 MNHNS, CDR2 SASEGT. The J segment lost 0 bases and the V segment lost 4 bases, leaving 10 bases of the junction unmatched. In DNA form, the CDR3 reads TGTGCCAGCAGTGCCACTAGCGGGGGGACTAAAAGCTCCTACAATGAGCAGTTCTTC. It codes for CASSATSGGTKSSYNEQFF.